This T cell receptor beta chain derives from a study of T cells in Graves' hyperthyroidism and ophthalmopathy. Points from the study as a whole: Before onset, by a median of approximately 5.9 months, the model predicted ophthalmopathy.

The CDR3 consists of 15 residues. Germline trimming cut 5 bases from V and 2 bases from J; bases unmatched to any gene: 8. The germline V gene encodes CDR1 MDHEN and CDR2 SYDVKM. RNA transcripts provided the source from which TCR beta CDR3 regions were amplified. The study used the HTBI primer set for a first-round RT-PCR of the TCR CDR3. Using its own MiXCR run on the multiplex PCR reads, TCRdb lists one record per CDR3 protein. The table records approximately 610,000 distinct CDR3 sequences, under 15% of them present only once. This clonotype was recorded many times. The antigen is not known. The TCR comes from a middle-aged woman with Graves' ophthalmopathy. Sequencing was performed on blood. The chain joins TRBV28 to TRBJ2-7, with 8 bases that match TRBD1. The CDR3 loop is CASSVTGQVTYEQYF. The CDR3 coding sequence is TGTGCCAGCAGTGTCACGGGACAGGTGACCTACGAGCAGTACTTC.